Listed below are T cell receptor beta chains from one sample, sequenced in a study of liver allograft versus peripheral blood T cells. TCRdb re-derived calls from the reads in MiXCR, one entry per CDR3 protein. The table shows around 4,200 distinct CDR3 sequences, with about 22% occurring only once. These receptors were obtained from a human patient who had a liver transplant. Some T cells here may be from the graft donor. Each CDR3 is given with its conserved first and last residue. The D gene is left open where the match is weak. Size is omitted from some rows. Given values are once, few, many or a class for expanded clones.

v_gene	j_gene	d_gene	abundance	CDR3aa	CDR3nt
TRBV20-1	TRBJ2-3	TRBD2	-	CSAQAGPDTQYF	TGCAGTGCCCAAGCGGGGCCAGATACGCAGTATTTT
TRBV7-9	TRBJ2-7	-	-	CAISDVAYEQYF	TGTGCTATTAGTGACGTGGCCTACGAGCAGTACTTC
TRBV20-1	TRBJ2-1	-	medium-sized	CSARPFDRGGDEQFF	TGCAGTGCTAGACCCTTCGACAGGGGAGGGGATGAGCAGTTCTTC
TRBV6-9	TRBJ2-7	-	-	CASSYSPGASYEQYF	TGTGCCAGCAGTTACTCGCCGGGAGCGTCCTACGAGCAGTACTTC
TRBV28	TRBJ2-1	-	medium-sized	CASSLHNEQFF	TGTGCCAGCAGTCTGCACAATGAGCAGTTCTTC
TRBV27	TRBJ1-3	-	-	CASSLAGTGNTIYF	TGTGCCAGCAGTTTAGCAGGAACGGGAAACACCATATATTTT
TRBV20-1	TRBJ1-5	-	medium-sized	CSAGGGAYSNQPQHF	TGCAGTGCTGGGGGGGGAGCTTATAGCAATCAGCCCCAGCATTTT
TRBV7-3	TRBJ2-1	-	-	CASSLDSYNEQFF	TGTGCCAGCAGCCTAGACTCCTACAATGAGCAGTTCTTC
TRBV20-1	TRBJ2-3	-	medium-sized	CSASTSGDRRTDTQYF	TGCAGTGCTAGTACTAGTGGGGACCGCCGCACAGATACGCAGTATTTT
TRBV7-9	TRBJ2-2	-	-	CASSWGAGELFF	TGTGCCAGCAGTTGGGGGGCCGGGGAGCTGTTTTTT
TRBV11-2	TRBJ2-6	TRBD2	medium-sized	CASSSLVGMGTSGRSSSGANVLTF	TGTGCCAGCAGCAGTTTGGTAGGCATGGGGACTAGCGGGAGGTCCAGCTCTGGGGCCAACGTCCTGACTTTC
TRBV10-3	TRBJ1-6	TRBD1	medium-sized	CAISEMARGNSPLHF	TGTGCCATCAGTGAGATGGCCAGGGGGAATTCACCCCTCCACTTT
TRBV6-6	TRBJ1-1	-	-	CASKAGLGTEAFF	TGTGCCAGCAAGGCAGGGCTGGGCACTGAAGCTTTCTTT
TRBV6-1	TRBJ1-5	-	medium-sized	CASSPWIYSNQPQHF	TGTGCCAGCAGTCCTTGGATCTATAGCAATCAGCCCCAGCATTTT
TRBV29-1	TRBJ1-2	TRBD1	large	CSVGDSYGYTF	TGCAGCGTGGGGGACAGCTATGGCTACACCTTC
TRBV2	TRBJ2-7	-	-	CASSREVDYEQYF	TGTGCCAGCAGCCGCGAGGTCGACTACGAGCAGTACTTC
TRBV7-9	TRBJ1-5	TRBD1	medium-sized	CASSRRGQKPQHF	TGTGCCAGCAGTCGGAGGGGGCAAAAGCCCCAGCATTTT
TRBV7-2	TRBJ2-5	-	few	CASSLEEQETQYF	TGTGCCAGCAGCTTAGAGGAGCAAGAGACCCAGTACTTC
TRBV18	TRBJ1-1	TRBD1	medium-sized	CASSPHQDRGQAFF	TGTGCCAGCTCACCCCATCAGGACAGGGGGCAAGCTTTCTTT
TRBV2	TRBJ1-1	-	-	CASSEALPLLGSRQSNTEAFF	TGTGCCAGCAGTGAAGCGCTTCCGCTCCTTGGGTCTCGACAGTCAAACACTGAAGCTTTCTTT
TRBV19	TRBJ1-6	TRBD1	medium-sized	CASSSSGTVNSPLHF	TGTGCCAGTAGTTCGAGCGGGACAGTTAATTCACCCCTCCACTTT
TRBV30	TRBJ1-5	TRBD1	medium-sized	CAWSGQVNQPQHF	TGTGCCTGGTCTGGACAGGTCAATCAGCCCCAGCATTTT
TRBV19	TRBJ2-7	-	-	CASSRGTLFYEQYF	TGTGCCAGTAGTCGCGGGACTCTTTTTTACGAGCAGTACTTC
TRBV20-1	TRBJ1-1	TRBD1	medium-sized	CSASGQGHTEAFF	TGCAGTGCTAGCGGACAGGGGCACACTGAAGCTTTCTTT
TRBV7-2	TRBJ1-1	-	few	CASSSHIIGDTEAFF	TGTGCCAGCAGCTCGCACATTATTGGGGACACTGAAGCTTTCTTT
TRBV6-6	TRBJ1-1	TRBD1	medium-sized	CASRNNRGTEAFF	TGTGCCAGCAGAAATAACAGGGGTACTGAAGCTTTCTTT
TRBV9	TRBJ2-3	TRBD1	few	CASSSRQGGEADTQYF	TGTGCCAGCAGCTCGCGACAGGGGGGCGAGGCAGATACGCAGTATTTT
TRBV6-5	TRBJ1-2	-	medium-sized	CASSYAGRGGYTF	TGTGCCAGCAGTTACGCAGGGCGAGGGGGCTACACCTTC
TRBV15	TRBJ1-4	TRBD1	large	CATSRGQGAVEKLFF	TGTGCCACCAGCAGAGGACAGGGGGCGGTCGAAAAACTGTTTTTT
TRBV11-1	TRBJ2-1	-	medium-sized	CASSFGSGPYNEQFF	TGTGCCAGCAGCTTTGGTAGCGGACCCTACAATGAGCAGTTCTTC
TRBV18	TRBJ1-1	-	medium-sized	CASSQDRSNTEAFF	TGTGCCAGCTCACAGGACAGATCTAACACTGAAGCTTTCTTT
TRBV19	TRBJ1-2	-	medium-sized	CASMGPGNYGYTF	TGTGCCAGTATGGGGCCGGGGAACTATGGCTACACCTTC
TRBV6-1	TRBJ1-4	-	medium-sized	CASGPRREKLFF	TGTGCCAGCGGTCCCCGAAGGGAAAAACTGTTTTTT
TRBV5-5	TRBJ1-6	TRBD1	medium-sized	CASSFTGGADSPLHF	TGTGCCAGCAGCTTTACAGGGGGCGCAGATTCACCCCTCCACTTT
TRBV5-6	TRBJ1-3	-	-	CASSLLNTIYF	TGTGCCAGCAGCTTGCTAAACACCATATATTTT
TRBV10-3	TRBJ2-7	-	-	CATRVNQDRSYEQYF	TGTGCCACCCGTGTCAACCAGGACAGATCCTACGAGCAGTACTTC
TRBV18	TRBJ2-5	-	medium-sized	CASSPGTQETQYF	TGTGCCAGCTCACCAGGAACCCAAGAGACCCAGTACTTC
TRBV7-9	TRBJ1-1	-	few	CARRALSFTEAFF	TGTGCCAGAAGGGCATTAAGTTTCACTGAAGCTTTCTTT
TRBV10-3	TRBJ2-2	-	medium-sized	CAISEIRGLKAGELFF	TGTGCCATCAGTGAGATAAGGGGGTTGAAGGCCGGGGAGCTGTTTTTT